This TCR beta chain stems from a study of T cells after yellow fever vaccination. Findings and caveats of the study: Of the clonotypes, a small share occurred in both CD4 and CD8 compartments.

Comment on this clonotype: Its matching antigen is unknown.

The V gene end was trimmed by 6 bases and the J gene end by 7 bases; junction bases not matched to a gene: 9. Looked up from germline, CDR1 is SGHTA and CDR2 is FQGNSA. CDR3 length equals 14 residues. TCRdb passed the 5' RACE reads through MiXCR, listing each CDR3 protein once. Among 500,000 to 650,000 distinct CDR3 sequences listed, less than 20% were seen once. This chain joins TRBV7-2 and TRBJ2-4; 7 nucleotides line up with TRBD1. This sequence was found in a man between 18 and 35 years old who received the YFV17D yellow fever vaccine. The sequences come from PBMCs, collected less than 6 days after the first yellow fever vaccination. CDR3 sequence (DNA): TGTGCCAGCAGTTCACAGGGGTGGGGGAACATTCAGTACTTC. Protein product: CASSSQGWGNIQYF.